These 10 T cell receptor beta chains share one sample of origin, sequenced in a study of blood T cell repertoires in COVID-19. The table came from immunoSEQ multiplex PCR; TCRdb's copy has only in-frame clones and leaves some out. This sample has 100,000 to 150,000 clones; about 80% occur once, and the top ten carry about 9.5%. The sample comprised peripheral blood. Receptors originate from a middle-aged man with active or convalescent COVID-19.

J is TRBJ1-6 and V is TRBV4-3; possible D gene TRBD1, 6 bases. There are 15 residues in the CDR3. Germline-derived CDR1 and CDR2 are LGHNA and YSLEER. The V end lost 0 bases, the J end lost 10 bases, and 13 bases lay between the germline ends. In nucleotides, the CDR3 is TGCGCCAGCAGCCAAGAGGGGCAGGGACAATCACCCCTCCACTTT. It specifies CASSQEGQGQSPLHF.

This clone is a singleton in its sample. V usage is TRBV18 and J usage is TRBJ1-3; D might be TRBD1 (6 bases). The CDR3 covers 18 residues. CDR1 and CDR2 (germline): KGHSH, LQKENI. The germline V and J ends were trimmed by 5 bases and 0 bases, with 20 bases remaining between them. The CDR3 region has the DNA TGTGCCAGCTCAACGGCCCCTGGGGGCGGGTCCTCTGGAAACACCATATATTTT. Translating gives CASSTAPGGGSSGNTIYF. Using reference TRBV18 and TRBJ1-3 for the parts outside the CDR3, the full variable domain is NAGVMQNPRHLVRRRGQEARLRCSPMKGHSHVYWYRQLPEEGLKFMVYLQKENIIDESGMPKERFSAEFPKEGPSILRIQQVVRGDSAAYFCASSTAPGGGSSGNTIYFGEGSWLTVV.

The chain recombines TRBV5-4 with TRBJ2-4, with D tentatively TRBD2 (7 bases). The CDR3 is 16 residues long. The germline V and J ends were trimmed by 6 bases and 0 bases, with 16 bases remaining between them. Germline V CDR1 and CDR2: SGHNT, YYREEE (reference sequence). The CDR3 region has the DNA TGTGCCAGCAATGAGGGGGGGGGATTAGCCAAAAACATTCAGTACTTC. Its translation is CASNEGGGLAKNIQYF.

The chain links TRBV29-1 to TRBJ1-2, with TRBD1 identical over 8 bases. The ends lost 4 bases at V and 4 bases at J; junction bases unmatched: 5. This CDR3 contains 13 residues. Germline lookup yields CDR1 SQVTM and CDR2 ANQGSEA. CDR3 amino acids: CSVGSGGSYGYTF. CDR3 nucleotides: TGCAGCGTTGGTTCAGGGGGCAGCTATGGCTACACCTTC. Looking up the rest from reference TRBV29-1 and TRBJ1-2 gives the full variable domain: SAVISQKPSRDICQRGTSLTIQCQVDSQVTMMFWYRQQPGQSLTLIATANQGSEATYESGFVIDKFPISRPNLTFSTLTVSNMSPEDSSIYLCSVGSGGSYGYTFGSGTRLTVV.

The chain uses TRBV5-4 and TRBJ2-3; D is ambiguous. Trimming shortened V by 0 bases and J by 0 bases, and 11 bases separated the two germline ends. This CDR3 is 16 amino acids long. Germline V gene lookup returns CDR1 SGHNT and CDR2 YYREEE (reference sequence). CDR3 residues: CASSLDSIASTDTQYF. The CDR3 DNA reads TGTGCCAGCAGCTTGGATAGCATCGCTAGCACAGATACGCAGTATTTT.

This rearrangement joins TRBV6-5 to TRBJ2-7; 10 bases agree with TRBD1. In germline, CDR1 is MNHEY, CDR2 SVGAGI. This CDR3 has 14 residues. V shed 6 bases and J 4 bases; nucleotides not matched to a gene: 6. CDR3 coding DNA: TGTGCCAGCAGGCCGGGACAGGGGTTTTACGAGCAGTACTTC. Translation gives CASRPGQGFYEQYF.

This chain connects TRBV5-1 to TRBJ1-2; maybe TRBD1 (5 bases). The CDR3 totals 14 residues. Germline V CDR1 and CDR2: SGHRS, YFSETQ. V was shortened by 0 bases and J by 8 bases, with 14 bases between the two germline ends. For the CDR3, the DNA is TGCGCCAGCAGCTTGGGAGATGACAGCTTGGGCTACACCTTC. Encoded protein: CASSLGDDSLGYTF.

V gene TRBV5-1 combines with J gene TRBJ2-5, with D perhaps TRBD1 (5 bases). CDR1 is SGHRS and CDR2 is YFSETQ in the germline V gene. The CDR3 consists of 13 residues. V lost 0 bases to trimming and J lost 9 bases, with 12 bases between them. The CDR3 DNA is TGCGCCAGCAGCTTGGAAGTACCAGGGTCCCAGTACTTC. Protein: CASSLEVPGSQYF.

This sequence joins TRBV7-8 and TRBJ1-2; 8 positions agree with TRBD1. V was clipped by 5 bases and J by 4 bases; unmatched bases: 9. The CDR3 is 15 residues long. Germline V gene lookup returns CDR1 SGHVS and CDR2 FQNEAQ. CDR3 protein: CASSRTGQVFYGYTF. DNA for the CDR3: TGTGCCAGCAGCCGAACGGGACAGGTGTTCTATGGCTACACCTTC.

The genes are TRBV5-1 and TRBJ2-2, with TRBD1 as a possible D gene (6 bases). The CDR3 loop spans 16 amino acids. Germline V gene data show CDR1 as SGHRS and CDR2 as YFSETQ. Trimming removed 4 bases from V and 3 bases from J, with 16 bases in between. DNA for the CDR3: TGCGCCAGCAGCGAACAGGGTATGGGCGACACCGGGGAGCTGTTTTTT. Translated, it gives CASSEQGMGDTGELFF.